This T cell receptor (beta chain) stems from a study of blood T cell repertoires in COVID-19 (dated by TCRdb to about 2020). At the level of the whole study: The collaborator samples originated in the United States, Italy and Spain and spanned the acute and convalescent phases of COVID-19. The material from the prospective study consisted of cDNA or gDNA derived from T cells, B-cell-depleted T cells, or PBMCs. Subjects who had been exposed to COVID-19, were actively infected with it, or had recovered from it provided the deeply sampled blood TCRbeta repertoires that made up the dataset. A freely available public database, intended as a resource for researchers studying the immune response to SARS-CoV-2, is where the repertoires were released. Samples came from the ongoing ImmuneRACE study (first 160 participants) plus 1,254 subjects from 6 global collaborators. Sample metadata almost always included a de-identified subject ID, COVID-19 status, age in years and sex. Where HLA class I and class II types were available, the types were taken from metadata supplied by the sample provider, not from assay-based typing. The research as a whole found: The quantity of clinical and demographic metadata differed by source and by participant and was supplied without curation.

Participants in the prospective study were aged 18 to 89 years, lived in 20 to 25 United States geographic areas, and enrolled through a virtual design. Cohort assignment in the prospective study relied on participant-reported clinical history from a screening survey and a study questionnaire. Recovered participants in ImmuneRACE Cohort 3 were defined as having two consecutive negative NP/OP PCR tests, clearance from a healthcare professional, or resolution of symptoms. In the prospective study, mobile phlebotomists collected whole blood, serum and a nasopharyngeal or oropharyngeal swab from each participant. Over a 2-month period, participants in the prospective study had the option of providing additional blood draws and questionnaires. Prospective study blood samples were shipped either frozen or at room temperature before DNA extraction. In this sample, this clone turned up once. It has no known antigen specificity. It has no much larger one-base neighbor in the sample; base qualities were not kept.

The immunoSEQ Assay, a bias-controlled multiplex PCR, was used to amplify TCRbeta CDR3 regions from genomic DNA. In the paper's pipeline: The number of nucleated cells in each sample was estimated by amplification of reference gene primers within the assay. Sequence reads were collapsed and filtered to measure the absolute abundance of every unique TCRbeta CDR3 rearrangement. For each sample, productive Simpson clonality was calculated by taking the square root of Simpson's diversity index across productive rearrangements. TCRdb limited this immuneACCESS table to in-frame rearrangements with V and J called. A share of clones is missing; checked studies link under half to unresolved V genes, and the rest is unexplained. V and J calls and clone size follow that table, whereas D and trimming were derived from the DNA. This sample comprises about 100,000 clones, approximately 83% of them detected only once. Approximately 2.5% of the sample belongs to the ten largest clones.

Relative to germline, V is 3 bases shorter and J is 5 bases shorter, with 14 bases between their ends. Taken from the germline V gene, the CDR1 and CDR2 loops are SGHVS and FQNEAQ. Its CDR3 holds 15 amino acids, cysteine through phenylalanine. Of the read, only the CDR3 DNA is kept; its 45 bases are in frame from base 1. The specimen was PBMCs or T cells enriched from blood (not recorded which). The TCR sequence derives from a woman aged 45 to 65 who had recovered from COVID-19. The sequence links TRBV7-8 to TRBJ1-5, with an unclear D gene assignment. The CDR3 protein is CASSLAQDAYQPQHF. At the DNA level, the sequence is TGTGCCAGCAGCTTGGCCCAGGATGCTTATCAGCCCCAGCATTTT.